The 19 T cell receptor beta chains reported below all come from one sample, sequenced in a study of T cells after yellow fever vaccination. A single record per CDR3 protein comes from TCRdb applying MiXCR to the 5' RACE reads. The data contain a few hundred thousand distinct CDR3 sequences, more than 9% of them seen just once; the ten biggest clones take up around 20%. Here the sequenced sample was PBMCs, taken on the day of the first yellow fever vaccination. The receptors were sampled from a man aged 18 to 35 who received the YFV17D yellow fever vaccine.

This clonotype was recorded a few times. As DNA, the CDR3 is TGTGCCAGCCAGTATGGTGCGGGGCCAAGTGGCTACACCTTC. Encoded protein: CASQYGAGPSGYTF. This chain uses TRBV19 with TRBJ1-2; a possible D gene is TRBD1 (5 bases). Germline V gives CDR1 LNHDA, CDR2 SQIVND (reference sequence). V was pared by 9 bases and J by 7 bases, with 21 bases between. CDR3 length: 14 amino acids.

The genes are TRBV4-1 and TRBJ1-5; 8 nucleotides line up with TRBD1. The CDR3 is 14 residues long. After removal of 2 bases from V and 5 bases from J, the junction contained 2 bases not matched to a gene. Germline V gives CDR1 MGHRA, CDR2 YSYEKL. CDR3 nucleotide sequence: TGCGCCAGCAGCCAAACGGACAGGGATCAGCCCCAGCATTTT. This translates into CASSQTDRDQPQHF.

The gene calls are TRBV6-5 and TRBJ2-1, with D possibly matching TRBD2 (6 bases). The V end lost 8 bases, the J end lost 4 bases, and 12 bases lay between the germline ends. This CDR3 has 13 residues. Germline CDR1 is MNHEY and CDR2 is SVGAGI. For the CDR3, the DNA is TGTGCCAGCGGGGGGTGGGGTTACAATGAGCAGTTCTTC. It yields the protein CASGGWGYNEQFF.

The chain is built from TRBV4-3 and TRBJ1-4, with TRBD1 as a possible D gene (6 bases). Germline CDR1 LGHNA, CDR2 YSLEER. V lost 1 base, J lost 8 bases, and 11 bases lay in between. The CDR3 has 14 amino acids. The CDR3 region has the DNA TGCGCCAGCAGCCAAGTAGGCACAGGGGAAAAACTGTTTTTT. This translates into CASSQVGTGEKLFF.

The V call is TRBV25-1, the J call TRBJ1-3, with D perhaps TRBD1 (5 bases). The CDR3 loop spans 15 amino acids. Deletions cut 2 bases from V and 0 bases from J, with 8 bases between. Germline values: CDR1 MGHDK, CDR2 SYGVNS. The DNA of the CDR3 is TGTGCCAGCAGTGAACATGGGGGCTCTGGAAACACCATATATTTT. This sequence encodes CASSEHGGSGNTIYF.

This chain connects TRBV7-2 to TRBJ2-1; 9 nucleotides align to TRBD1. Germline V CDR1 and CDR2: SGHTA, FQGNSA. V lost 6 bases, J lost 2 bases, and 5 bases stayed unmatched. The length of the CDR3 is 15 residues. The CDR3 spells CASRQDRGAYNEQFF. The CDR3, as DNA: TGTGCCAGCAGACAAGACAGGGGGGCCTACAATGAGCAGTTCTTC. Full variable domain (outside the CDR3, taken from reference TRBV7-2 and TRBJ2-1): GAGVSQSPSNKVTEKGKDVELRCDPISGHTALYWYRQSLGQGLEFLIYFQGNSAPDKSGLPSDRFSAERTGGSVSTLTIQRTQQEDSAVYLCASRQDRGAYNEQFFGPGTRLTVL.

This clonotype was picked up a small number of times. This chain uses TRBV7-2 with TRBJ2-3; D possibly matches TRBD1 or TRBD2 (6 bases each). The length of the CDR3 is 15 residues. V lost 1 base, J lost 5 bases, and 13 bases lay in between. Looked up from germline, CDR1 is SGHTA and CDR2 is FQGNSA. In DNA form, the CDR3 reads TGTGCCAGCAGCTTAGTGGGGGGCAGGGAAGATACGCAGTATTTT. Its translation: CASSLVGGREDTQYF.

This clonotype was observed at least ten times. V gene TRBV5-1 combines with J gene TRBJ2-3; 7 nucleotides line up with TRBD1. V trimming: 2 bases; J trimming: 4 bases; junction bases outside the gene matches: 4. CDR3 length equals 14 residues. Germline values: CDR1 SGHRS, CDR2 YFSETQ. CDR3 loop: CASSFRQGSDTQYF. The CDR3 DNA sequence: TGCGCCAGCAGCTTCCGACAGGGATCAGATACGCAGTATTTT.

CDR3 loop: CASSISTNTEAFF. The CDR3 region has the DNA TGTGCCAGCTCAATTTCAACGAACACTGAAGCTTTCTTT. V gene TRBV18 combines with J gene TRBJ1-1; D is ambiguous. The CDR3 has 13 residues. V lost 5 bases and J 1 base, leaving 8 bases between the germline ends. Germline loops: CDR1 KGHSH, CDR2 LQKENI.

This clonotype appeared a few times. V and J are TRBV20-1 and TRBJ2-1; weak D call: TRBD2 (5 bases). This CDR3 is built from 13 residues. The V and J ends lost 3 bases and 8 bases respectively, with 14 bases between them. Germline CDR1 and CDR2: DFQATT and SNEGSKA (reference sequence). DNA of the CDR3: TGCAGTGCTAGTCGCACTACCGGGGATGAGCAGTTCTTC. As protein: CSASRTTGDEQFF.

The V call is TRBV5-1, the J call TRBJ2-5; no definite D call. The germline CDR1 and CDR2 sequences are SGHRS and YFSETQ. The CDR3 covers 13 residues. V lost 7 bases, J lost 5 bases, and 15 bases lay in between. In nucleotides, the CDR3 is TGCGCCAGCGCGGACGGTGGCGCGGAGACCCAGTACTTC. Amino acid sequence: CASADGGAETQYF.

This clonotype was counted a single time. The CDR3, as DNA: TGTGCCAGCACCCCGGGAAGTAGCTATAGCAATCAGCCCCAGCATTTT. Residues: CASTPGSSYSNQPQHF. J is TRBJ1-5 and V is TRBV6-1; D ambiguous. The CDR3 is 16 residues long. Germline CDR1 reads MNHNS; CDR2 reads SASEGT. Between the trimmed V and J ends, which lost 7 bases and 0 bases, there was a span of 16 bases.

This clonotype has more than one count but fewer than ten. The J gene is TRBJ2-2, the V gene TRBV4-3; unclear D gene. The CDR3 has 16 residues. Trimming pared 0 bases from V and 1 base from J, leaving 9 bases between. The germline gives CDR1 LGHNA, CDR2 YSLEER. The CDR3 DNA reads TGCGCCAGCAGCCAAGATCGGGTTAAGAACACCGGGGAGCTGTTTTTT. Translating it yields CASSQDRVKNTGELFF.

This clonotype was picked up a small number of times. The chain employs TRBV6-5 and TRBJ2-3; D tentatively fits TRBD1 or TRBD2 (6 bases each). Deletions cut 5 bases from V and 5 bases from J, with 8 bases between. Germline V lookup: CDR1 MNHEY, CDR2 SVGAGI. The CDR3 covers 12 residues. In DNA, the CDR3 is TGTGCCAGCAGTAAGGGGGGAGATACGCAGTATTTT. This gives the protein CASSKGGDTQYF.

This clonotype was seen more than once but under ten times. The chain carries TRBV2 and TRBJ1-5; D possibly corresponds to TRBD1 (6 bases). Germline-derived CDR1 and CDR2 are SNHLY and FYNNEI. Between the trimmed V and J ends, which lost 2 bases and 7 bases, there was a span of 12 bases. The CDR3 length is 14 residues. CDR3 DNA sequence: TGTGCCAGCAGTGAAAATACAGGGCAGCAGCCCCAGCATTTT. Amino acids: CASSENTGQQPQHF.

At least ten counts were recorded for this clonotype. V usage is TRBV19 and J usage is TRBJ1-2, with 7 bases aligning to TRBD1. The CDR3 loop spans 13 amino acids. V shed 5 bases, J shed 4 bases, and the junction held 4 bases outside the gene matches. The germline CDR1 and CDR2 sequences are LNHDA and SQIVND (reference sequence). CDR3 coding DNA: TGTGCCAGTAGTCAGGACAGGCTCTATGGCTACACCTTC. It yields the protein CASSQDRLYGYTF.

The CDR3 DNA reads TGTGCCAGCAGGCCAACAGGGGGGATCTATGGCTACACCTTC. The encoded protein is CASRPTGGIYGYTF. The chain carries TRBV12-3 or TRBV12-4 and TRBJ1-2; 8 bases match TRBD1. The CDR3 is 14 residues long. V was pared by 6 bases and J by 4 bases, with 7 bases of the junction left unmatched.

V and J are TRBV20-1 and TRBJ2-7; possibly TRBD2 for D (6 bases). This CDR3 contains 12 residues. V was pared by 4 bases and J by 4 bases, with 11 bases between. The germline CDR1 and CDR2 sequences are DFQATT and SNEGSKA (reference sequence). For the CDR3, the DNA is TGCAGTGCTACGACTAGTCCGTACGAGCAGTACTTC. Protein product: CSATTSPYEQYF.

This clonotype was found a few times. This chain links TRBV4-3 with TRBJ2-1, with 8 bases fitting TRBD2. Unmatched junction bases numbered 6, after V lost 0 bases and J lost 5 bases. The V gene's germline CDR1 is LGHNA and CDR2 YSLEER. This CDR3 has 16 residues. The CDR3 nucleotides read TGCGCCAGCAGCCAAGATCAGGCGGGGGGCCACAATGAGCAGTTCTTC. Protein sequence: CASSQDQAGGHNEQFF.